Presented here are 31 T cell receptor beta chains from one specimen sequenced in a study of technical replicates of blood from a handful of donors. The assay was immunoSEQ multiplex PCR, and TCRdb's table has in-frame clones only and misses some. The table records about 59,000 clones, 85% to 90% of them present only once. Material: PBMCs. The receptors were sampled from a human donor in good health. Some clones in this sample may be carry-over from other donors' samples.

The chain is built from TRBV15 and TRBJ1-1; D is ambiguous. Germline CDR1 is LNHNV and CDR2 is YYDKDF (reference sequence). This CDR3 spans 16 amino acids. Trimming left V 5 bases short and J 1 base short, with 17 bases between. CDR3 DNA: TGTGCCACCAGCGGGCGGGCTTCCACTTGGAACACTGAAGCTTTCTTT. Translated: CATSGRASTWNTEAFF.

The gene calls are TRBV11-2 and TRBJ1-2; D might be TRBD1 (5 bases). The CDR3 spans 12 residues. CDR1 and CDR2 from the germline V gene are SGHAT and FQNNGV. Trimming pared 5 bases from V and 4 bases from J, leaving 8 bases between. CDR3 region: CASSPDSYGYTF. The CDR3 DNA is TGTGCCAGCAGCCCTGACAGCTATGGCTACACCTTC.

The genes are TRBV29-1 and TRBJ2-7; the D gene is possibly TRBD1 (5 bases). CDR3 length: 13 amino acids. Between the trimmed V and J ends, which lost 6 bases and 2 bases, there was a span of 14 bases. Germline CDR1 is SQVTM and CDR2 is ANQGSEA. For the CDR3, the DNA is TGCAGCGTCACCGCTTCAGGGCCCTACGAGCAGTACTTC. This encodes CSVTASGPYEQYF.

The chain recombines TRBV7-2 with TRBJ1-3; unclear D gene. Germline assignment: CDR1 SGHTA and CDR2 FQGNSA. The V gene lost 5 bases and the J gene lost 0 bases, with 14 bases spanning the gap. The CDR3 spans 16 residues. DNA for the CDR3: TGTGCCAGCAGCCCTTCTCTAGGGAGCTCTGGAAACACCATATATTTT. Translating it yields CASSPSLGSSGNTIYF.

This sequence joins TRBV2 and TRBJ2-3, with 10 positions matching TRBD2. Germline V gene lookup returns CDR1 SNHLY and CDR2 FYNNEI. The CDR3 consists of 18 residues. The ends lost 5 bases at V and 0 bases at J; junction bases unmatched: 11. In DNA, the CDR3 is TGTGCCAGCAGTTTAGCGGGAGGCAAAGCCTCTAGCACAGATACGCAGTATTTT. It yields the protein CASSLAGGKASSTDTQYF.

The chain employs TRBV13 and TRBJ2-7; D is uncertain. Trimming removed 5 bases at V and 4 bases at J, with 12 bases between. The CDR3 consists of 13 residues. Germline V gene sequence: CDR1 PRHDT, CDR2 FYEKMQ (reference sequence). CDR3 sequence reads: CASSAIGDYEQYF. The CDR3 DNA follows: TGTGCCAGCAGCGCCATAGGAGATTACGAGCAGTACTTC.

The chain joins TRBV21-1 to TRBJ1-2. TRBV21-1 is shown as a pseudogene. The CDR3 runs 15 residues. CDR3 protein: CASSKWDLAARGYTF. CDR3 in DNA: TGTGCCAGCAGCAAATGGGACCTAGCGGCCAGGGGCTACACCTTC.

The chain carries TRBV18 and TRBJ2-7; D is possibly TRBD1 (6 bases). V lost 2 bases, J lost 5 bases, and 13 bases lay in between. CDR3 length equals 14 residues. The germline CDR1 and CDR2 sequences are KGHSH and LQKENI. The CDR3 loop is CASSPSPGVDEQYF. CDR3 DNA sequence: TGTGCCAGCTCACCATCTCCAGGGGTGGACGAGCAGTACTTC.

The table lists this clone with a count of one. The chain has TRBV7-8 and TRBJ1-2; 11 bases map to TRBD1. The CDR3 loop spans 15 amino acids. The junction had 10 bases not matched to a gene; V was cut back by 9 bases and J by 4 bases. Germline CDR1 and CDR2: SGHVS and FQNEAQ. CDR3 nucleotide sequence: TGTGCCAGTACCCTCTCCGGGACAGGGGGCTATGGCTACACCTTC. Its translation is CASTLSGTGGYGYTF.

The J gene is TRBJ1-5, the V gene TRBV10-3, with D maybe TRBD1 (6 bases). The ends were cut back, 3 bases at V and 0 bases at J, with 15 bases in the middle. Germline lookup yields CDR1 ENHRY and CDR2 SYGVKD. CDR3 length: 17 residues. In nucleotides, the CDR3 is TGTGCCATCAGTGAAGGGGAAACAGGGTATAGCAATCAGCCCCAGCATTTT. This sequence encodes CAISEGETGYSNQPQHF.

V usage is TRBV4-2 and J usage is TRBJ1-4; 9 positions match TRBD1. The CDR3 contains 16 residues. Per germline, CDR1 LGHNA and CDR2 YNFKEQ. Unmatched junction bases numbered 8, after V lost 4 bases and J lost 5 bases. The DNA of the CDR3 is TGTGCCAGCAGCCGTGGGGGGGACAGGGAAAATGAAAAACTGTTTTTT. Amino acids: CASSRGGDRENEKLFF.

The CDR3 region has the DNA TGCGCCAGCAGCTTCAGATTCAGCGGAACTAACACTGAAGCTTTCTTT. This sequence encodes CASSFRFSGTNTEAFF. This chain joins TRBV5-1 and TRBJ1-1; unclear D gene. Trimming cost V 2 bases and J 2 bases, with 16 bases left between them. CDR3 size: 16 residues. CDR1 and CDR2 from the germline V gene are SGHRS and YFSETQ.

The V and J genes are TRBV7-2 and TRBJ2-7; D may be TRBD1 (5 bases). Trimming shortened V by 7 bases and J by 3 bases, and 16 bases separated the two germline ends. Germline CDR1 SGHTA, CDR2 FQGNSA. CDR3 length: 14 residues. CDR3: CASTPWGLGYEQYF. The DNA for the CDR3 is TGTGCCAGCACCCCGTGGGGCCTAGGCTACGAGCAGTACTTC. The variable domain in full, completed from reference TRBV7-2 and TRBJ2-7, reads GAGVSQSPSNKVTEKGKDVELRCDPISGHTALYWYRQSLGQGLEFLIYFQGNSAPDKSGLPSDRFSAERTGGSVSTLTIQRTQQEDSAVYLCASTPWGLGYEQYFGPGTRLTVT.

The chain's CDR3 is CASSVATAASYNSPLHF. For the CDR3, the DNA is TGTGCCAGCAGCGTAGCTACAGCAGCCTCCTATAATTCACCCCTCCACTTT. The chain has TRBV9 and TRBJ1-6; D unresolved. Trimming cost V 0 bases and J 0 bases, with 10 bases left between them. Per germline, CDR1 SGDLS and CDR2 YYNGEE. This CDR3 comprises 17 residues. The variable domain in full, completed from reference TRBV9 and TRBJ1-6, reads DSGVTQTPKHLITATGQRVTLRCSPRSGDLSVYWYQQSLDQGLQFLIQYYNGEERAKGNILERFSAQQFPDLHSELNLSSLELGDSALYFCASSVATAASYNSPLHFGNGTRLTVT.

CDR3 coding DNA: TGTGCCAGCTTCACCCTCCGGGGATACAATGAGCAGTTCTTC. This sequence encodes CASFTLRGYNEQFF. The chain links TRBV2 to TRBJ2-1; D possibly corresponds to TRBD2 (5 bases). CDR1 is SNHLY, CDR2 FYNNEI, per germline. V was clipped by 8 bases and J by 4 bases, with 15 bases between them. This CDR3 is built from 14 residues.

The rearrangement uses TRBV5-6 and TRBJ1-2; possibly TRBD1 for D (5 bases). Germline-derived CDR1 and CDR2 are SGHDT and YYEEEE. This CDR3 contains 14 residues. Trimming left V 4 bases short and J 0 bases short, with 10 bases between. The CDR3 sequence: CASSRGSTNYGYTF. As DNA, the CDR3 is TGTGCCAGCAGCCGGGGGTCTACTAACTATGGCTACACCTTC.

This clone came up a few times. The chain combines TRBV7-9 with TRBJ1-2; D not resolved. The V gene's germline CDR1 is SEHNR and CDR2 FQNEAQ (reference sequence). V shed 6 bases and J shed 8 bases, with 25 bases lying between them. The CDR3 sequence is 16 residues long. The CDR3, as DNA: TGTGCCAGCAGTATGTTAAGCTGGGAGACCCTCTGGGGCTACACCTTC. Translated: CASSMLSWETLWGYTF.

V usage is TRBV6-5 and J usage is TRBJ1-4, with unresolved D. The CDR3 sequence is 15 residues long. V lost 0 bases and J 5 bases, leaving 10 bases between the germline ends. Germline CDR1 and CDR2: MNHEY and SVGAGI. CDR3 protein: CASSYSGGWNEKLFF. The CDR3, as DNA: TGTGCCAGCAGTTACTCTGGAGGGTGGAATGAAAAACTGTTTTTT.

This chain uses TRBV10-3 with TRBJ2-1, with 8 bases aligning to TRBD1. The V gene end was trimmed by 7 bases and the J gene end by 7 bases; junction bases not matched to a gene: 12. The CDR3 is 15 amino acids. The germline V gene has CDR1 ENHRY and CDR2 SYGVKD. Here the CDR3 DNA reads TGTGCCATCACTACCCATGGGACAGGTTTTAATGAGCAGTTCTTC. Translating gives CAITTHGTGFNEQFF.

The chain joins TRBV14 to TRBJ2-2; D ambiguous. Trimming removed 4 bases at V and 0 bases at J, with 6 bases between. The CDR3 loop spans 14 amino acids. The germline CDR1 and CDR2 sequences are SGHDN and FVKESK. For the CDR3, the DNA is TGTGCCAGCAGCCTCTCGGCGAACACCGGGGAGCTGTTTTTT. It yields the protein CASSLSANTGELFF.

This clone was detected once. The CDR3 region is CASSQGSGNQPQHF. CDR3 sequence (DNA): TGTGCCAGCTCACAGGGGAGCGGGAATCAGCCCCAGCATTTT. J is TRBJ1-5 and V is TRBV18; D may be TRBD1 (5 bases). Between the trimmed V and J ends, which lost 4 bases and 4 bases, there was a span of 11 bases. This CDR3 has 14 amino acids. Per germline, CDR1 KGHSH and CDR2 LQKENI.

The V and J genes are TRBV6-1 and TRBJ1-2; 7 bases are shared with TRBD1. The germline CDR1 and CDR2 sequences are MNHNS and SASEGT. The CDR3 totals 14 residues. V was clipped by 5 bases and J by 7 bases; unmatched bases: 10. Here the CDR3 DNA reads TGTGCCAGCAGTACCCGGGACAGTATAAGTGGCTACACCTTC. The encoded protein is CASSTRDSISGYTF.

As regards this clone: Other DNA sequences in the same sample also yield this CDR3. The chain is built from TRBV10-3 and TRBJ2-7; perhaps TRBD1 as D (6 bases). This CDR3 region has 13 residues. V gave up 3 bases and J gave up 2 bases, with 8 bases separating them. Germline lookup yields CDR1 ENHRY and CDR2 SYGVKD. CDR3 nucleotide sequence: TGTGCCATCAGTGAACAGGGTGCCTACGAGCAGTACTTC. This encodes CAISEQGAYEQYF.

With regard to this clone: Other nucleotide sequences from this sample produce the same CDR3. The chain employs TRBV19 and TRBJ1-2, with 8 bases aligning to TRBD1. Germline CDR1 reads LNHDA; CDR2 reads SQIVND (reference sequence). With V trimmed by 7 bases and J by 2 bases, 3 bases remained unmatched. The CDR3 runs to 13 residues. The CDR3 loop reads CASTGQGNYGYTF. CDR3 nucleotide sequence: TGTGCCAGTACTGGACAGGGAAACTATGGCTACACCTTC.

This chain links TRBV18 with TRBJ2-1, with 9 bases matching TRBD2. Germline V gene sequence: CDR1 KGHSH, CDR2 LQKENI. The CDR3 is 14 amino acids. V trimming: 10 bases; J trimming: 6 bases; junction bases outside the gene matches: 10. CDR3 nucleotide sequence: TGTGCCACCGCCCGGCTAGCGGGGACCAATGAGCAGTTCTTC. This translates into CATARLAGTNEQFF.

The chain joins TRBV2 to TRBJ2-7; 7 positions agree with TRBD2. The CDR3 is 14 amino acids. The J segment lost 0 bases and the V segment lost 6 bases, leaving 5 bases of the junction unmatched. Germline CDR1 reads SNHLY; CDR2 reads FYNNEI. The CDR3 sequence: CASSETSVSYEQYF. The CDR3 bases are TGTGCCAGCAGCGAAACTAGCGTCTCCTACGAGCAGTACTTC.

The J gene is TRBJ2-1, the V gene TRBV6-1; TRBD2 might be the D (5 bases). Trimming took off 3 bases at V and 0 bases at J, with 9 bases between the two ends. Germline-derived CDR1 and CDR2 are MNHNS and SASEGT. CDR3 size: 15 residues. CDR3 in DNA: TGTGCCAGCAGTGATGGACTTAGCTCCTACAATGAGCAGTTCTTC. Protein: CASSDGLSSYNEQFF.

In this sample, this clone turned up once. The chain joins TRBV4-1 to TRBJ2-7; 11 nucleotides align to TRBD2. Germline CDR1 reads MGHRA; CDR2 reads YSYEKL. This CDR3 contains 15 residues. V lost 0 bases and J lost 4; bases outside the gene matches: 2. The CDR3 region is CASSQDRTSGYEQYF. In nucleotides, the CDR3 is TGCGCCAGCAGCCAAGATCGGACTAGCGGGTACGAGCAGTACTTC.

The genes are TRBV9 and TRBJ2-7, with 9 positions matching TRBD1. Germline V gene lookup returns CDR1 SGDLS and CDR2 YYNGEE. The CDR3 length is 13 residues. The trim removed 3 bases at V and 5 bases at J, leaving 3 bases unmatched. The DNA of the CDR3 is TGTGCCAGCAGCGGGGACAGGGCGAACGAGCAGTACTTC. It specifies CASSGDRANEQYF. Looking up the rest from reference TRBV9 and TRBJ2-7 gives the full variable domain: DSGVTQTPKHLITATGQRVTLRCSPRSGDLSVYWYQQSLDQGLQFLIQYYNGEERAKGNILERFSAQQFPDLHSELNLSSLELGDSALYFCASSGDRANEQYFGPGTRLTVT.

CDR3 bases: TGTGCCAGCAGCTTTAGTCCTAGCGGGGGTGAAGAGACCCAGTACTTC. Protein product: CASSFSPSGGEETQYF. The genes are TRBV7-8 and TRBJ2-5; 10 nucleotides agree with TRBD2. The CDR3 extends over 16 amino acids. Germline trimming cut 3 bases from V and 3 bases from J; bases unmatched to any gene: 7. Germline values: CDR1 SGHVS, CDR2 FQNEAQ.

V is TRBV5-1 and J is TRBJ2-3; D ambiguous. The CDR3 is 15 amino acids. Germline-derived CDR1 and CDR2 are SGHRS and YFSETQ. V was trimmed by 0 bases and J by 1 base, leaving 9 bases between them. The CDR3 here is CASSLGQVGTDTQYF. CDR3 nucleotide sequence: TGCGCCAGCAGCTTGGGGCAGGTGGGCACAGATACGCAGTATTTT. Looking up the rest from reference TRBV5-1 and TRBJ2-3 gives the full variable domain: KAGVTQTPRYLIKTRGQQVTLSCSPISGHRSVSWYQQTPGQGLQFLFEYFSETQRNKGNFPGRFSGRQFSNSRSEMNVSTLELGDSALYLCASSLGQVGTDTQYFGPGTRLTVL.